This T cell receptor beta chain comes out of a study of T cell responses to AZD1222 COVID-19 vaccine. Recipients boosted at about 4 weeks or about 12 weeks are pooled. Measured with immunoSEQ multiplex PCR; TCRdb has only the in-frame clones, and not every one. The profile shows over 100,000 clones, approximately 90% of them singletons. Germline CDR1 and CDR2: SNHLY and FYNNEI. After removal of 4 bases from V and 16 bases from J, the junction contained 6 bases not matched to a gene. The CDR3 runs to 11 residues. Worth noting for this clone: Its specificity is not known.

Study results and limitations: Baseline seropositivity characterized only a handful of AZD1222 recipients. Repertoire collection took place solely once the T cell response had peaked. Donors were mostly white British, more females; clonal diversity possibly underestimated.

The sequencing used peripheral blood, collected 28 days after the second AZD1222 dose. The chain joins TRBV2 to TRBJ2-1; 8 positions agree with TRBD2. The TCR originated in an adult who received the AZD1222 COVID-19 vaccine. In DNA form, the CDR3 reads TGTGCCAGCAGTGGTTCCGGGAGGGAATTCTTC. Translating gives CASSGSGREFF. The complete variable domain, with remaining parts taken from reference TRBV2 and TRBJ2-1, reads EPEVTQTPSHQVTQMGQEVILRCVPISNHLYFYWYRQILGQKVEFLVSFYNNEISEKSEIFDDQFSVERPDGSNFTLKIRSTKLEDSAMYFCASSGSGREFFGPGTRLTVL.